Described below is a single T cell receptor (beta chain) sequence and its context. Generated by immunoSEQ multiplex PCR, the TCRdb table keeps only in-frame clones and is missing some. Of about 75,000 clones listed, 90% to 95% were seen once; the top ten hold 6.2%. The entry originates in a study of control samples from healthy donors and cancer patients. The V gene lost 2 bases and the J gene lost 5 bases, with 13 bases spanning the gap. This CDR3 spans 14 amino acids. Germline lookup yields CDR1 GTSNPN and CDR2 SVGIG (reference sequence). The sequence was collected from a middle-aged woman in good health. This chain connects TRBV30 to TRBJ1-5; D remains ambiguous. Material: blood. CDR3 in DNA: TGTGCCTGGAGTCTATCCGGGTATTATCAGCCCCAGCATTTT. It encodes CAWSLSGYYQPQHF.